This TCR beta chain was captured by sequencing in a study of blood T cells in healthy people across ages. The study, taken as a whole, reports: Aged donors had fewer naive CD4+ cells and lower diversity than long-lived donors. Considered underestimates were the diversity estimates obtained from one million T cells.

PCR was performed a second time for about 7 to 12 cycles using a sample-barcoded 5' primer and a J-beta primer mix. TCRdb redid the calling of the 5' RACE reads with MiXCR, one entry per CDR3 protein. The profile shows 650,000 to 700,000 distinct CDR3 sequences, approximately 31% of them singletons. Losses at the gene ends were 1 base for V and 9 bases for J; bases not matched to a gene: 12. Per the germline V gene, CDR1 is LNHNV and CDR2 is YYDKDF (reference sequence). The CDR3 runs 16 residues. This clonotype was picked up many times. Its specificity is unknown. This sequence originates from a woman of 80 years or more in good health. The source material was blood. V gene TRBV15 combines with J gene TRBJ2-1, with 7 bases aligning to TRBD1. Here the CDR3 reads CATSRAGTESVIEQFF. In nucleotides, the CDR3 is TGTGCCACCAGCAGAGCCGGGACAGAGAGCGTTATTGAGCAGTTCTTC.